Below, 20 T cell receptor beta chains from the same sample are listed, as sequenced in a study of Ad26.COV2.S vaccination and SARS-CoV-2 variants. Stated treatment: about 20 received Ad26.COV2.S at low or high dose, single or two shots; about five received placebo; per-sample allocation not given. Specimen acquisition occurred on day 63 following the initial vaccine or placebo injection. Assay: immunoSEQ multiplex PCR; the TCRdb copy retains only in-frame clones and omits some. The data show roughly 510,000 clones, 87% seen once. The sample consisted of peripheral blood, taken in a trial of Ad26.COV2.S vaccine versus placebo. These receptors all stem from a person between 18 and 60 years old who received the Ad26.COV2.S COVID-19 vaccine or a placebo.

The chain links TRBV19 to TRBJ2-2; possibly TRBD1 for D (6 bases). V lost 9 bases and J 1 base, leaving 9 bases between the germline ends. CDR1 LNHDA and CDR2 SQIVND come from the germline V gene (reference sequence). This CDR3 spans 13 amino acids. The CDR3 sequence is CASRGQNTGELFF. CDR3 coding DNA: TGTGCCAGCAGGGGACAGAACACCGGGGAGCTGTTTTTT.

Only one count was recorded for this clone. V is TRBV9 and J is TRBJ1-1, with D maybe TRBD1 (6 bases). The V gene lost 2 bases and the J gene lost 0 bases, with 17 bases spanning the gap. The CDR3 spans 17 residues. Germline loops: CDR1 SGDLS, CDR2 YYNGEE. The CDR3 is CASSVHPGQPMNTEAFF. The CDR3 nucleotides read TGTGCCAGCAGCGTGCATCCGGGACAACCTATGAACACTGAAGCTTTCTTT.

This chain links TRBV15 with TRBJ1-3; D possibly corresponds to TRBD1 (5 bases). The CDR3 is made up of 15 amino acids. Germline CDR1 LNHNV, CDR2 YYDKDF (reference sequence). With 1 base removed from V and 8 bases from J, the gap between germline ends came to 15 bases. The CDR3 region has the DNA TGTGCCACCAGCAGAGGGATGGGGGGAAAGGACACCATATATTTT. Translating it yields CATSRGMGGKDTIYF.

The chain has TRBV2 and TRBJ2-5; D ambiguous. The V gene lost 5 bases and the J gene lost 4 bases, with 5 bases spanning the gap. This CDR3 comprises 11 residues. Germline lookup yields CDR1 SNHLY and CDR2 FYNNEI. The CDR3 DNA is TGTGCCAGCAGTCTTAGAGAGACCCAGTACTTC. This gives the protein CASSLRETQYF.

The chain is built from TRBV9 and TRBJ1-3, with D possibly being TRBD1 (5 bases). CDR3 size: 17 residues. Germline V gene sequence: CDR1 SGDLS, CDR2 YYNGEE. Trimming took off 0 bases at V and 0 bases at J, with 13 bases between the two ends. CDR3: CASSVGDRALSGNTIYF. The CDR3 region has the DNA TGTGCCAGCAGCGTAGGCGACAGAGCGCTCTCTGGAAACACCATATATTTT.

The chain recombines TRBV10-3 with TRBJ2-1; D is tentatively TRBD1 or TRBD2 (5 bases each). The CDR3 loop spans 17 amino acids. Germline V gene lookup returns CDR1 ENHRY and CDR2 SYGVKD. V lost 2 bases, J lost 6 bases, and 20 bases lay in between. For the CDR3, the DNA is TGTGCCATCAGTGAGAATTCCGGGGCTAGCTCCCCCAATGAGCAGTTCTTC. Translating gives CAISENSGASSPNEQFF.

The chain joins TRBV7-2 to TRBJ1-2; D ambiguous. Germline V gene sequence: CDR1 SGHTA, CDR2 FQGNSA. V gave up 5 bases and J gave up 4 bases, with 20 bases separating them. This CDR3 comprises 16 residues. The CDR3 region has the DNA TGTGCCAGCAGCCTCGAGGTCGGGGTTTTGGGCTATGGCTACACCTTC. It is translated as CASSLEVGVLGYGYTF.

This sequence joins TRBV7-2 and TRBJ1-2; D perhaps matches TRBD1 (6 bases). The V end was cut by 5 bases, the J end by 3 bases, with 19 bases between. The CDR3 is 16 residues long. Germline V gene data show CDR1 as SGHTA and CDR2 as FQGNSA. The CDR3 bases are TGTGCCAGCAGCCCAATGGACAGTTGGGCCCACTATGGCTACACCTTC. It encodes CASSPMDSWAHYGYTF. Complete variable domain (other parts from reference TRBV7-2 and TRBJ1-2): GAGVSQSPSNKVTEKGKDVELRCDPISGHTALYWYRQSLGQGLEFLIYFQGNSAPDKSGLPSDRFSAERTGGSVSTLTIQRTQQEDSAVYLCASSPMDSWAHYGYTFGSGTRLTVV.

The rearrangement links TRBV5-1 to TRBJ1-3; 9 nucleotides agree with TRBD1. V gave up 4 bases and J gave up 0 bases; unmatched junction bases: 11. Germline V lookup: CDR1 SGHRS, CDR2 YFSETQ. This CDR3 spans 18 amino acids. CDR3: CASSVNADRGYSGNTIYF. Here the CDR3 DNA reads TGCGCCAGCAGCGTGAACGCGGACAGGGGCTACTCTGGAAACACCATATATTTT. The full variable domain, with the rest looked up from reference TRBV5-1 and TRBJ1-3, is KAGVTQTPRYLIKTRGQQVTLSCSPISGHRSVSWYQQTPGQGLQFLFEYFSETQRNKGNFPGRFSGRQFSNSRSEMNVSTLELGDSALYLCASSVNADRGYSGNTIYFGEGSWLTVV.

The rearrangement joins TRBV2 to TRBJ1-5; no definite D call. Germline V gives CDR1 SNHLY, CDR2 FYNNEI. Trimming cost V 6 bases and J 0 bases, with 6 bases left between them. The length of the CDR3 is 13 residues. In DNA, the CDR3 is TGTGCCAGCAGGGCAAATAGCAATCAGCCCCAGCATTTT. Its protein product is CASRANSNQPQHF.

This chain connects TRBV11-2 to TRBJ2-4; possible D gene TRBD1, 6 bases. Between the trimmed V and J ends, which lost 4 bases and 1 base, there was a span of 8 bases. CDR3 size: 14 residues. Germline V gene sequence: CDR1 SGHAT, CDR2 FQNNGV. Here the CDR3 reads CASSYDRAKNIQYF. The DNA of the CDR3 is TGTGCCAGCAGCTACGACAGGGCCAAAAACATTCAGTACTTC.

As DNA, the CDR3 is TGTGCCAGCAGGGGCTCTGGAAACACCATATATTTT. This sequence encodes CASRGSGNTIYF. The V call is TRBV27, the J call TRBJ1-3, with unresolved D. V lost 6 bases and J lost 0, with 3 bases in between. This CDR3 has 12 amino acids. Germline-derived CDR1 and CDR2 are MNHEY and SMNVEV (reference sequence).

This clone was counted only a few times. CDR3 loop: CASSDAILGNTEAFF. CDR3 coding DNA: TGTGCCAGCAGTGACGCGATACTGGGGAACACTGAAGCTTTCTTT. This chain links TRBV6-4 with TRBJ1-1, with D unresolved. This CDR3 spans 15 amino acids. V was clipped by 2 bases and J by 1 base, with 11 bases between them. The germline CDR1 and CDR2 sequences are MRHNA and SNTAGT.

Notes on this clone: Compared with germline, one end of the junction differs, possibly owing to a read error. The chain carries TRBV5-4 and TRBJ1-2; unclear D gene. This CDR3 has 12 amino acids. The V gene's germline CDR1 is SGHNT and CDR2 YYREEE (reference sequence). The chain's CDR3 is CASSLANGRSLF. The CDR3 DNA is TGTGCCAGCAGCTTGGCTAACGGACGGTCGCTCTTC.

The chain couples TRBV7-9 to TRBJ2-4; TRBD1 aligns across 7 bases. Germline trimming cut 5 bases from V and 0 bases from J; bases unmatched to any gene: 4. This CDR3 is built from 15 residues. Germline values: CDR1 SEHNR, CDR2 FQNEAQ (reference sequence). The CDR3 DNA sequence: TGTGCCAGCAGCGCACAGGGGATAGCCAAAAACATTCAGTACTTC. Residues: CASSAQGIAKNIQYF. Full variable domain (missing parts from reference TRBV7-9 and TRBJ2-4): DTGVSQNPRHKITKRGQNVTFRCDPISEHNRLYWYRQTLGQGPEFLTYFQNEAQLEKSRLLSDRFSAERPKGSFSTLEIQRTEQGDSAMYLCASSAQGIAKNIQYFGAGTRLSVL.

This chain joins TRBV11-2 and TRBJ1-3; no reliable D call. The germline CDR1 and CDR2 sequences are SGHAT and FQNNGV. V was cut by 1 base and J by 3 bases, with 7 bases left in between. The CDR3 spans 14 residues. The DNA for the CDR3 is TGTGCCAGCAGCTTAGCGGCCCGTGGAAACACCATATATTTT. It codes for CASSLAARGNTIYF.

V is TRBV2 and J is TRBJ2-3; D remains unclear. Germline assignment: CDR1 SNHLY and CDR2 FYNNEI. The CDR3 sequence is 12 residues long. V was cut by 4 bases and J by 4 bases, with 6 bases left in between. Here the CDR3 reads CASSVGADTQYF. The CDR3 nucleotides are TGTGCCAGCAGTGTTGGCGCAGATACGCAGTATTTT.

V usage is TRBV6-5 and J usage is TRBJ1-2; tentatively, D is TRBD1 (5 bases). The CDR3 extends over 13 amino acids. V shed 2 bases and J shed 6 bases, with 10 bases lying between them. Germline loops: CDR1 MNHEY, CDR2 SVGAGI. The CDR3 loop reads CASSYEGRHGYTF. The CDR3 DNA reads TGTGCCAGCAGTTACGAGGGGCGGCATGGCTACACCTTC.

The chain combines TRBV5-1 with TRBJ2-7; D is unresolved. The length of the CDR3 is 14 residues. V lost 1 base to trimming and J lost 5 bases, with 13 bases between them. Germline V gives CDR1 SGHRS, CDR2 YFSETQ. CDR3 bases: TGCGCCAGCAGCTTGTTAGGTAGGGATGACGAGCAGTACTTC. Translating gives CASSLLGRDDEQYF.

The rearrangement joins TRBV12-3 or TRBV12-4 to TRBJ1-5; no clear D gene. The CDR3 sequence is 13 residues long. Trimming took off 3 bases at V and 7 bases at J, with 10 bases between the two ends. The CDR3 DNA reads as TGTGCCAGCAGTTTGGGGTGGGAACAGCCCCAGCATTTT. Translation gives CASSLGWEQPQHF.